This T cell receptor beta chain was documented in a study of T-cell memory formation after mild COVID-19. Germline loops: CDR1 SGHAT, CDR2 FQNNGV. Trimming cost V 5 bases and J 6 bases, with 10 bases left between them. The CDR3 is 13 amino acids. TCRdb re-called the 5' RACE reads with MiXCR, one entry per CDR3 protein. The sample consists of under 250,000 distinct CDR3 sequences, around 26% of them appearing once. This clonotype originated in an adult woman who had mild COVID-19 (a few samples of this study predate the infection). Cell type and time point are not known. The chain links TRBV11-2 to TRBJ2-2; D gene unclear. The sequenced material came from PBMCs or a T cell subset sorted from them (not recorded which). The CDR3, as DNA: TGTGCCAGCAGCCCCTGGGCAGCCGGGGAGCTGTTTTTT. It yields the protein CASSPWAAGELFF.